This T cell receptor (beta chain) was sequenced in a study of T cell repertoires in cytomegalovirus infection. Study summary: CMV infection and matching HLA type were both indicated by public TCR beta signatures.

TCRdb called the reads again in MiXCR, with one record for every CDR3 protein. Of tens of thousands of distinct CDR3 sequences listed, 33% are singletons. On this clonotype: Its target is not known.

Whole-study findings and limits: In two of eight donors, the top clonotype was HLA-C-restricted CMV-specific. Accumulated public TCR beta family frequency recognized individuals carrying CMV together with the relevant HLA.

Germline V lookup: CDR1 MNHEY, CDR2 SMNVEV (reference sequence). Trimming removed 4 bases at V and 8 bases at J, with 11 bases between. The CDR3 is made up of 12 amino acids. The V and J genes are TRBV27 and TRBJ1-1; no clear D. The source is a human donor in good health (CMV status not recorded). Some clones in this sample may be carry-over from other donors' samples. Input material: PBMCs, sequenced either directly or after in vitro stimulation (not recorded which). The CDR3 here is CASSSGGPEAFF. In DNA form, the CDR3 reads TGTGCCAGCAGTTCAGGAGGCCCCGAAGCTTTCTTT.